A single sample gave rise to the 18 T cell receptor beta chains below, sequenced in a study of T-cell memory formation after mild COVID-19. TCRdb re-called the 5' RACE reads with MiXCR, one entry per CDR3 protein. The sample carries around 200,000 distinct CDR3 sequences, around a sixth recorded once. Sequenced: PBMCs or a T cell subset sorted from them (not recorded which). Every receptor here comes from a man aged 18 to 35 who had mild COVID-19 (a few samples of this study predate the infection). Cell type and time point are not known.

This clonotype was observed a few times. This chain uses TRBV15 with TRBJ1-5; D not certain. The CDR3 spans 15 residues. Germline V gives CDR1 LNHNV, CDR2 YYDKDF (reference sequence). Trimming left V 0 bases short and J 4 bases short, with 10 bases between. CDR3 DNA: TGTGCCACCAGCAGAGATGAGGGTCCGAATCAGCCCCAGCATTTT. Protein sequence: CATSRDEGPNQPQHF.

This clonotype was observed at least ten times. The chain links TRBV12-3 or TRBV12-4 to TRBJ1-2; 9 bases are a match to TRBD1. Losses at the gene ends were 6 bases for V and 5 bases for J; bases not matched to a gene: 4. The CDR3 runs to 13 residues. The CDR3 coding sequence is TGTGCCAGCAGCTCGGGACAGGGATATGGCTACACCTTC. Translating it yields CASSSGQGYGYTF.

The V gene is TRBV10-3, the J gene TRBJ2-7; D may be TRBD1 (5 bases). The V and J ends lost 6 bases and 7 bases respectively, with 13 bases between them. The CDR3 sequence is 12 residues long. Germline assignment: CDR1 ENHRY and CDR2 SYGVKD. The CDR3 DNA sequence: TGTGCCATCAGAGCAGGGCTGGGGGAGCAGTACGTC. This sequence encodes CAIRAGLGEQYV.

The chain joins TRBV12-3 or TRBV12-4 to TRBJ2-3; a weak D match, TRBD1 (5 bases). V shed 3 bases and J shed 6 bases, with 16 bases lying between them. This CDR3 is built from 15 residues. The CDR3: CASSFMGPNRDTQYF. In DNA form, the CDR3 reads TGTGCCAGCAGTTTTATGGGGCCTAACCGGGATACGCAGTATTTT.

This clonotype showed up just a few times. The chain is built from TRBV7-2 and TRBJ1-2; D possibly corresponds to TRBD1 (6 bases). Deletions cut 5 bases from V and 0 bases from J, with 13 bases between. The germline CDR1 and CDR2 sequences are SGHTA and FQGNSA. This CDR3 has 15 residues. The CDR3 here is CASSPHSGANYGYTF. CDR3 in DNA: TGTGCCAGCAGCCCTCACTCAGGGGCTAACTATGGCTACACCTTC. Together with reference TRBV7-2 and TRBJ1-2, the CDR3 gives the full variable domain: GAGVSQSPSNKVTEKGKDVELRCDPISGHTALYWYRQSLGQGLEFLIYFQGNSAPDKSGLPSDRFSAERTGGSVSTLTIQRTQQEDSAVYLCASSPHSGANYGYTFGSGTRLTVV.

This clonotype appeared a few times. The genes are TRBV6-2 or TRBV6-3 and TRBJ2-1; 8 nucleotides line up with TRBD1. With V trimmed by 6 bases and J by 0 bases, 7 bases remained unmatched. Looked up from germline, CDR1 is MNHEY and CDR2 is SVGEGT. The CDR3 has 16 amino acids. CDR3 loop: CASRRGQAYSYNEQFF. The CDR3 region has the DNA TGTGCCAGCAGGCGGGGACAGGCCTACTCCTACAATGAGCAGTTCTTC.

The rearrangement links TRBV15 to TRBJ2-1; 14 bases fit TRBD2. Germline V gene sequence: CDR1 LNHNV, CDR2 YYDKDF (reference sequence). Germline trimming cut 2 bases from V and 7 bases from J; bases unmatched to any gene: 1. The CDR3 is 15 amino acids. CDR3 protein: CATSRRTSGGNEQFF. CDR3 DNA: TGTGCCACCAGCAGAAGGACTAGCGGGGGGAATGAGCAGTTCTTC. The full variable domain, in which reference TRBV15 and TRBJ2-1 provide the parts outside the CDR3, is DAMVIQNPRYQVTQFGKPVTLSCSQTLNHNVMYWYQQKSSQAPKLLFHYYDKDFNNEADTPDNFQSRRPNTSFCFLDIRSPGLGDTAMYLCATSRRTSGGNEQFFGPGTRLTVL.

The V gene is TRBV7-2, the J gene TRBJ1-6, with D maybe TRBD1 (6 bases). Germline CDR1 and CDR2: SGHTA and FQGNSA. Trimming left V 5 bases short and J 6 bases short, with 14 bases between. This CDR3 is built from 15 residues. In nucleotides, the CDR3 is TGTGCCAGCAGCGAACTCAGGGGCGGTAATTCACCCCTCCACTTT. It yields the protein CASSELRGGNSPLHF.

The chain couples TRBV20-1 to TRBJ2-5; no definite D call. Trimming removed 3 bases at V and 1 base at J, with 6 bases between. This CDR3 is 12 amino acids long. Germline loops: CDR1 DFQATT, CDR2 SNEGSKA (reference sequence). CDR3 nucleotide sequence: TGCAGTGCTAGGAGGAGCCAAGAGACCCAGTACTTC. This encodes CSARRSQETQYF.

This rearrangement joins TRBV12-3 or TRBV12-4 to TRBJ1-4, with TRBD1 as a possible D gene (5 bases). The V gene lost 5 bases and the J gene lost 8 bases, with 18 bases spanning the gap. The CDR3 consists of 15 residues. CDR3 in amino acids: CASSPRGGVVEKLFF. The CDR3, as DNA: TGTGCCAGCAGTCCTCGCGGAGGGGTAGTGGAAAAACTGTTTTTT.

This clonotype was counted many times. The J gene is TRBJ1-1, the V gene TRBV7-2; D not certain. Germline V gene lookup returns CDR1 SGHTA and CDR2 FQGNSA. The CDR3 length is 13 residues. V was cut by 4 bases and J by 3 bases, with 9 bases left in between. This chain's CDR3 is CASSSRWDTEAFF. The CDR3 DNA is TGTGCCAGCAGCTCCAGGTGGGACACTGAAGCTTTCTTT.

This clonotype was observed a few times. The chain uses TRBV6-5 and TRBJ2-4; D is tentatively TRBD1 or TRBD2 (6 bases each). The CDR3 is 12 amino acids. V was pared by 9 bases and J by 11 bases, with 17 bases between. CDR1 and CDR2 (germline): MNHEY, SVGAGI. CDR3 bases: TGTGCCAGTGGAAGGGGGGAAAAGGTTCAGTACTTC. Protein sequence: CASGRGEKVQYF.

This clonotype appeared a few times. This rearrangement joins TRBV6-5 to TRBJ2-7; maybe TRBD1 (6 bases). Trimming pared 5 bases from V and 3 bases from J, leaving 14 bases between. CDR3 size: 14 residues. Germline CDR1 MNHEY, CDR2 SVGAGI. The CDR3 is CASSGQWDRYEQYF. The CDR3 nucleotides are TGTGCCAGCAGTGGACAGTGGGACCGCTACGAGCAGTACTTC.

This clonotype was found a few times. The V and J genes are TRBV5-1 and TRBJ2-1; 7 bases align to TRBD1. The CDR3 consists of 16 residues. Trimming removed 4 bases from V and 0 bases from J; junction bases left unmatched: 7. In germline, CDR1 is SGHRS, CDR2 YFSETQ. The CDR3 loop reads CASSVGGPASYNEQFF. In nucleotides, the CDR3 is TGCGCCAGCAGCGTAGGGGGCCCCGCCTCCTACAATGAGCAGTTCTTC.

The chain has TRBV27 and TRBJ1-1; 10 nucleotides align to TRBD1. V shed 5 bases, J shed 9 bases, and the junction held 9 bases outside the gene matches. Germline V CDR1 and CDR2: MNHEY, SMNVEV (reference sequence). This CDR3 spans 14 amino acids. The chain's CDR3 is CASSAAGTGEKAFF. CDR3 nucleotide sequence: TGTGCCAGCAGTGCCGCCGGGACAGGGGAGAAAGCTTTCTTT.

This sequence joins TRBV6-2 or TRBV6-3 and TRBJ1-1; no clear D. The germline CDR1 and CDR2 sequences are MNHEY and SVGEGT. This CDR3 has 13 residues. Trimming cost V 4 bases and J 2 bases, with 8 bases left between them. The CDR3, as DNA: TGTGCCAGCAGTTTTCAGGATAACACTGAAGCTTTCTTT. As protein: CASSFQDNTEAFF.

This clonotype was observed a handful of times. The J gene is TRBJ1-1, the V gene TRBV2, with a weak D call TRBD1 (5 bases). Trimming stripped 10 bases from V and 2 bases from J, with 17 bases between. The germline V gene encodes CDR1 SNHLY and CDR2 FYNNEI. This CDR3 is built from 14 residues. CDR3 loop: CATRPGRPNTEAFF. In nucleotides, the CDR3 is TGTGCCACGAGGCCAGGGCGGCCCAACACTGAAGCTTTCTTT. Drawing the rest from reference TRBV2 and TRBJ1-1, the complete variable domain is EPEVTQTPSHQVTQMGQEVILRCVPISNHLYFYWYRQILGQKVEFLVSFYNNEISEKSEIFDDQFSVERPDGSNFTLKIRSTKLEDSAMYFCATRPGRPNTEAFFGQGTRLTVV.

The CDR3, as DNA: TGTGCCAGCAGCGTCGACAGGTCAAACATTCAGTACTTC. Amino acid sequence: CASSVDRSNIQYF. The rearrangement uses TRBV7-3 and TRBJ2-4; the D gene is possibly TRBD1 (6 bases). Per the germline V gene, CDR1 is SGHTA and CDR2 is FQGTGA. V lost 5 bases and J 6 bases, leaving 11 bases between the germline ends. CDR3 length: 13 amino acids.